This is a list of T cell receptor beta chains from one sample in a study of CXCR3-negative and CXCR3-positive naive CD8 T cells. TCRdb derives one entry per CDR3 protein from the 5' RACE reads, leaving out DNA. This sample's table reports some 61,000 distinct CDR3 sequences. Sequencing was done on a sample of naive CXCR3- CD8+ T cells from blood. These receptors came from a human donor in good health. Some clones in this sample may be carry-over from other donors' samples. Both conserved end residues are part of each CDR3.

TRBJ1-6,TRBV7-6,CASSLAGTHNSPLHF
TRBJ2-5,TRBV20-1,CSASDREETQYF
TRBJ2-1,TRBV29-1,CSVERTGSTFSYNEQFF
TRBJ2-2,TRBV29-1,CSATGGLSGELFF
TRBJ1-5,TRBV24-1,CATRDSLGPQHF
TRBJ2-7,TRBV13,CASSQTTSNGEQYF
TRBJ1-4,TRBV7-3,CASSHRGSNEKLFF
TRBJ2-1,TRBV7-3,CASSLAGSSYNEQFF
TRBJ2-5,TRBV12-3/TRBV12-4,CASKTSSPQETQYF
TRBJ2-7,TRBV28,CASSLVRGSEYEQYF
TRBJ2-7,TRBV29-1,CSVVGDSTYEQYF